Detailed here is one TCR beta chain. The target antigen is unknown. This CDR3 contains 14 residues. Germline CDR1 reads LNHNV; CDR2 reads YYDKDF (reference sequence). V was shortened by 6 bases and J by 0 bases, with 9 bases between the two germline ends. The record originates from a study of cytomegalovirus exposure and HLA in healthy donors. Whole-study findings and limits: There were a few CMV-associated chains whose specificity for CMV antigens was confirmed in vitro. Cytomegalovirus status was reportedly diagnosed by the classifier with high specificity and sensitivity. Cytomegalovirus-associated TCR beta chains were listed, numbering some 180.

Some clones are missing from TCRdb's copy, which holds only in-frame ones; the method was immunoSEQ multiplex PCR. The sample contains some 260,000 clones, 90% of which appear only once. The sequencing input was PBMCs. The rearrangement uses TRBV15 and TRBJ2-1; D may be TRBD1 (5 bases). The receptor was isolated from a woman aged 25-40 years in good health and CMV-seronegative. CDR3 DNA sequence: TGTGCCACCAGAGGACAAAGCTCCTACAATGAGCAGTTCTTC. Translating gives CATRGQSSYNEQFF.